One and the same sample provided the 29 T cell receptor beta chains below, sequenced in a study of OX40 agonist ivuxolimab in advanced cancers. TCRdb's copy holds only in-frame clones and misses some; the assay was immunoSEQ multiplex PCR. Among approximately 72,000 clones, 84% were seen once, and the ten largest hold about 1.6%. The sequencing used CD4+ or CD8+ T cells sorted from blood, collected in a trial of the OX40 agonist ivuxolimab. The receptors here all came from an adult with an advanced solid tumor such as melanoma, head and neck, liver or kidney cancer.

This clone was seen only once. This chain links TRBV28 with TRBJ2-3; 9 bases fit TRBD2. Trimming took 8 bases from V and 3 from J; bases not matched to a gene: 3. This CDR3 has 13 residues. Germline-derived CDR1 and CDR2 are MDHEN and SYDVKM. As DNA, the CDR3 is TGTGCCAGCGGGACTAGCATGACAGATACGCAGTATTTT. Translating gives CASGTSMTDTQYF.

The CDR3 here is CASRTGVYEQYF. The DNA for the CDR3 is TGTGCCAGCAGAACGGGAGTCTACGAGCAGTACTTC. The V call is TRBV27, the J call TRBJ2-7; a weak D match, TRBD2 (6 bases). Germline V gene data show CDR1 as MNHEY and CDR2 as SMNVEV (reference sequence). V was pared by 6 bases and J by 3 bases, with 9 bases between. The CDR3 loop spans 12 amino acids.

The genes are TRBV5-1 and TRBJ2-6, with 7 bases fitting TRBD1. The CDR3 contains 15 residues. Unmatched junction bases numbered 5, after V lost 4 bases and J lost 4 bases. The germline V gene has CDR1 SGHRS and CDR2 YFSETQ. DNA of the CDR3: TGCGCCAGCAGCACAACAGGGGCAGGGGCCAACGTCCTGACTTTC. Its translation: CASSTTGAGANVLTF.

This chain links TRBV4-2 with TRBJ2-1, with 11 bases lining up with TRBD1. This CDR3 region has 15 residues. From germline, CDR1 is LGHNA and CDR2 YNFKEQ. The J segment lost 8 bases and the V segment lost 2 bases, leaving 5 bases of the junction unmatched. CDR3 nucleotide sequence: TGTGCCAGCAGCCAACCCGGACAGGGGGCGGATGAGCAGTTCTTC. Translating gives CASSQPGQGADEQFF.

This chain's CDR3 is CASSVSWQSSADTQYF. The DNA of the CDR3 is TGTGCCAGCAGCGTATCCTGGCAATCCTCCGCAGATACGCAGTATTTT. The V gene is TRBV9, the J gene TRBJ2-3; D is ambiguous. The CDR3 is 16 amino acids. Trimming removed 1 base at V and 4 bases at J, with 16 bases between. CDR1 is SGDLS, CDR2 YYNGEE, per germline.

V and J are TRBV7-9 and TRBJ2-5; a possible D gene is TRBD1 (6 bases). The CDR3 loop spans 15 amino acids. Looked up from germline, CDR1 is SEHNR and CDR2 is FQNEAQ (reference sequence). Trimming stripped 5 bases from V and 4 bases from J, with 17 bases between. CDR3 sequence reads: CASSPSGQVRETQYF. In DNA form, the CDR3 reads TGTGCCAGCAGCCCCTCGGGACAAGTACGAGAGACCCAGTACTTC.

The rearrangement joins TRBV7-2 to TRBJ1-5; TRBD1 is a possible D gene (6 bases). The V gene lost 3 bases and the J gene lost 0 bases, with 9 bases spanning the gap. CDR1 is SGHTA, CDR2 FQGNSA, per germline. The CDR3 has 15 amino acids. The CDR3 protein is CASSLTGGSNQPQHF. CDR3 DNA sequence: TGTGCCAGCAGCTTGACAGGAGGTAGCAATCAGCCCCAGCATTTT.

The chain combines TRBV18 with TRBJ2-7, with D possibly TRBD2 on 5 matching bases. The V and J ends lost 3 bases and 0 bases respectively, with 15 bases between them. Germline CDR1 and CDR2: KGHSH and LQKENI. CDR3 length: 16 residues. CDR3: CASSPERQMGSYEQYF. As DNA, the CDR3 is TGTGCCAGCTCACCCGAGCGGCAGATGGGCTCCTACGAGCAGTACTTC.

In this sample, this clone turned up once. V and J are TRBV5-1 and TRBJ2-3; 12 bases agree with TRBD2. CDR3 length: 15 amino acids. V lost 4 bases and J lost 4; bases outside the gene matches: 4. From germline, CDR1 is SGHRS and CDR2 YFSETQ. The CDR3 DNA is TGCGCCAGCAGCAGACTAGCGGGAGAGGCAGATACGCAGTATTTT. It is translated as CASSRLAGEADTQYF. Filled out from reference TRBV5-1 and TRBJ2-3, the complete variable domain reads KAGVTQTPRYLIKTRGQQVTLSCSPISGHRSVSWYQQTPGQGLQFLFEYFSETQRNKGNFPGRFSGRQFSNSRSEMNVSTLELGDSALYLCASSRLAGEADTQYFGPGTRLTVL.

The chain recombines TRBV6-6 with TRBJ2-5, with D perhaps TRBD1 or TRBD2 (5 bases each). V was trimmed by 8 bases and J by 0 bases, leaving 10 bases between them. CDR1 and CDR2 from the germline V gene are MNHNY and SVGAGI (reference sequence). The CDR3 consists of 13 residues. The CDR3 region has the DNA TGTGCCAGCGAAGAGGGGAACCAAGAGACCCAGTACTTC. Amino acids: CASEEGNQETQYF.

The chain carries TRBV4-3 and TRBJ1-5; D not certain. The V end lost 8 bases, the J end lost 7 bases, and 15 bases lay between the germline ends. This CDR3 has 13 residues. From germline, CDR1 is LGHNA and CDR2 YSLEER. CDR3 nucleotides: TGCGCCAGCTCCACGGGGAGAAACCAGCCCCAGCATTTT. This encodes CASSTGRNQPQHF.

The CDR3 reads CASSEGLYGYTF. The CDR3 region has the DNA TGTGCCAGCAGTGAGGGACTATATGGCTACACCTTC. This chain uses TRBV6-1 with TRBJ1-2; the D gene is possibly TRBD1 (5 bases). V shed 3 bases and J shed 5 bases, with 7 bases lying between them. Germline assignment: CDR1 MNHNS and CDR2 SASEGT. The CDR3 totals 12 residues.

This sequence joins TRBV6-5 and TRBJ2-5; the D gene is possibly TRBD1 (7 bases). V was pared by 1 base and J by 4 bases, with 10 bases between. The V gene's germline CDR1 is MNHEY and CDR2 SVGAGI. The CDR3 extends over 14 amino acids. In nucleotides, the CDR3 is TGTGCCAGCAGTTACTTTCAGGGGGGAGAGACCCAGTACTTC. It is translated as CASSYFQGGETQYF.

This rearrangement joins TRBV2 to TRBJ2-1, with TRBD2 matching 8 bases. V shed 3 bases and J 6 bases; nucleotides not matched to a gene: 4. The germline gives CDR1 SNHLY, CDR2 FYNNEI. This CDR3 has 14 amino acids. The DNA for the CDR3 is TGTGCCAGCAGTGATGAACTAGCGGCCAATGAGCAGTTCTTC. This encodes CASSDELAANEQFF.

The genes are TRBV7-9 and TRBJ2-3, with D tentatively TRBD1 (6 bases). The CDR3 is 16 residues long. Per the germline V gene, CDR1 is SEHNR and CDR2 is FQNEAQ (reference sequence). The germline V and J ends were trimmed by 6 bases and 2 bases, with 18 bases remaining between them. CDR3 nucleotide sequence: TGTGCCAGCAGTCGACGGGACACCGATATCACAGATACGCAGTATTTT. Protein: CASSRRDTDITDTQYF. The complete variable domain, with remaining parts taken from reference TRBV7-9 and TRBJ2-3, reads DTGVSQNPRHKITKRGQNVTFRCDPISEHNRLYWYRQTLGQGPEFLTYFQNEAQLEKSRLLSDRFSAERPKGSFSTLEIQRTEQGDSAMYLCASSRRDTDITDTQYFGPGTRLTVL.

This chain joins TRBV11-3 and TRBJ2-1; no definite D call. Between the trimmed V and J ends, which lost 4 bases and 6 bases, there was a span of 16 bases. The CDR3 has 15 amino acids. Germline-derived CDR1 and CDR2 are SGHNT and YENEEA. Here the CDR3 reads CASSYGSLRANEQFF. DNA of the CDR3: TGTGCCAGCAGCTATGGGTCTTTACGAGCCAATGAGCAGTTCTTC.

This chain links TRBV6-5 with TRBJ1-3; possible D gene TRBD1, 5 bases. V was cut by 4 bases and J by 3 bases, with 13 bases left in between. This CDR3 comprises 15 residues. Per germline, CDR1 MNHEY and CDR2 SVGAGI. CDR3 amino acids: CASSSQGRDGNTIYF. The CDR3 region has the DNA TGTGCCAGCAGTTCCCAGGGACGGGATGGAAACACCATATATTTT.

The rearrangement joins TRBV29-1 to TRBJ2-2; D perhaps matches TRBD1 (6 bases). Trimming cost V 5 bases and J 3 bases, with 16 bases left between them. This CDR3 comprises 15 residues. In germline, CDR1 is SQVTM, CDR2 ANQGSEA. The CDR3 loop reads CSVSSGAGYTGELFF. The CDR3 DNA sequence: TGCAGCGTTTCTTCAGGGGCAGGGTACACCGGGGAGCTGTTTTTT.

The rearrangement joins TRBV7-3 to TRBJ2-3, with D possibly matching TRBD2 (5 bases). CDR1 and CDR2 (germline): SGHTA, FQGTGA. The length of the CDR3 is 15 residues. V lost 5 bases to trimming and J lost 1 base, with 13 bases between them. CDR3 in DNA: TGTGCCAGCAGCGCATTACTAGGAGGCACAGATACGCAGTATTTT. This codes for CASSALLGGTDTQYF.

The rearrangement uses TRBV11-3 and TRBJ2-1; the D is unclear. Germline V CDR1 and CDR2: SGHNT, YENEEA. CDR3 length: 17 residues. With 2 bases removed from V and 1 base from J, the gap between germline ends came to 15 bases. The CDR3 protein is CASSLFGLSGSYNEQFF. CDR3 in DNA: TGTGCCAGCAGCTTATTCGGCTTGAGTGGTTCCTACAATGAGCAGTTCTTC.

This chain connects TRBV18 to TRBJ2-7; tentative D call: TRBD2 (6 bases). The CDR3 loop spans 15 amino acids. V lost 4 bases, J lost 3 bases, and 16 bases lay in between. Germline V gene lookup returns CDR1 KGHSH and CDR2 LQKENI. Written as DNA, the CDR3 is TGTGCCAGCTCACGTCCCGGGACTGAAGTCTACGAGCAGTACTTC. Its protein product is CASSRPGTEVYEQYF.

The sample holds one count of this clone. CDR3 bases: TGTGCCAGCAGTCAGACAGGGAGAAAAAGTCGGAACACCATATATTTT. Its translation: CASSQTGRKSRNTIYF. This chain connects TRBV13 to TRBJ1-3; TRBD1 agrees at 7 bases. The V gene's germline CDR1 is PRHDT and CDR2 FYEKMQ (reference sequence). This CDR3 has 16 amino acids. Germline trimming cut 6 bases from V and 7 bases from J; bases unmatched to any gene: 15.

The chain has TRBV27 and TRBJ1-2; D unclear. Germline CDR1 is MNHEY and CDR2 is SMNVEV (reference sequence). The CDR3 extends over 17 amino acids. V lost 4 bases and J 0 bases, leaving 18 bases between the germline ends. The CDR3 nucleotides read TGTGCCAGCAGTTCCCGGCCGGGGATGGGCTCTAACTATGGCTACACCTTC. Its protein product is CASSSRPGMGSNYGYTF.

The chain recombines TRBV4-3 with TRBJ2-3, with a possible D match to TRBD2 (7 bases). Looked up from germline, CDR1 is LGHNA and CDR2 is YSLEER. Trimming pared 4 bases from V and 5 bases from J, leaving 22 bases between. This CDR3 has 17 amino acids. This CDR3 reads CASSPKGGQVLGDTQYF. The CDR3 coding sequence is TGCGCCAGCAGCCCTAAGGGGGGGCAAGTTCTGGGAGATACGCAGTATTTT.

The gene calls are TRBV18 and TRBJ1-3; TRBD1 matches at 7 bases. The CDR3 runs 17 residues. With 2 bases clipped from V and 0 bases from J, the junction kept 7 bases outside the gene matches. In germline, CDR1 is KGHSH, CDR2 LQKENI. In nucleotides, the CDR3 is TGTGCCAGCTCACCAGAAGTGACAGGGTCCTCTGGAAACACCATATATTTT. This gives the protein CASSPEVTGSSGNTIYF.

This chain uses TRBV19 with TRBJ1-2; D possibly corresponds to TRBD1 (6 bases). CDR3 length: 15 residues. V dropped 10 bases and J dropped 6 bases, with 24 bases sitting between them. The germline gives CDR1 LNHDA, CDR2 SQIVND (reference sequence). Here the CDR3 DNA reads TGTGCCACCCGGAAACGGGACAATAAAGCGAATGGCTACACCTTC. Amino acid sequence: CATRKRDNKANGYTF.

The chain employs TRBV28 and TRBJ2-1; 7 bases are shared with TRBD2. The germline gives CDR1 MDHEN, CDR2 SYDVKM. The CDR3 sequence is 14 residues long. V lost 2 bases and J lost 7; bases outside the gene matches: 5. The CDR3 DNA reads as TGTGCCAGCAGTTTAGCGGGAGTGGTTAATGAGCAGTTCTTC. Its translation is CASSLAGVVNEQFF.

The genes are TRBV28 and TRBJ2-7; no firm D call. Between the trimmed V and J ends, which lost 7 bases and 7 bases, there was a span of 20 bases. The germline V gene has CDR1 MDHEN and CDR2 SYDVKM. This CDR3 comprises 14 residues. The CDR3, as DNA: TGTGCCAGCACCTCCCCGGAATCTGATGGGGAGCAGTACTTC. Its protein is CASTSPESDGEQYF. Drawing the rest from reference TRBV28 and TRBJ2-7, the complete variable domain is DVKVTQSSRYLVKRTGEKVFLECVQDMDHENMFWYRQDPGLGLRLIYFSYDVKMKEKGDIPEGYSVSREKKERFSLILESASTNQTSMYLCASTSPESDGEQYFGPGTRLTVT.

V gene TRBV9 combines with J gene TRBJ1-2; 8 nucleotides align to TRBD1. This CDR3 has 13 residues. Germline loops: CDR1 SGDLS, CDR2 YYNGEE. V was clipped by 0 bases and J by 6 bases; unmatched bases: 1. DNA for the CDR3: TGTGCCAGCAGCGTAGGGGACAGGCATGGCTACACCTTC. Translation: CASSVGDRHGYTF.